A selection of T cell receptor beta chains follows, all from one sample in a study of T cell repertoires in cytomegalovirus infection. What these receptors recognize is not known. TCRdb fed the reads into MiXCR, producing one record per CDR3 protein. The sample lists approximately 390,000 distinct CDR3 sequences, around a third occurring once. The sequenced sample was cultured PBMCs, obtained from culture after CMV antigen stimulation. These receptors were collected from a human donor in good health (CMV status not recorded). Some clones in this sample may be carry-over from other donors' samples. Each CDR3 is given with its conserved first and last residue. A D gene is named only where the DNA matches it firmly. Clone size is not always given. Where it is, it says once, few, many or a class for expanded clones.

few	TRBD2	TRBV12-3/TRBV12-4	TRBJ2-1	CASSLEAGVSNEQFF	TGTGCCAGCAGTTTAGAAGCGGGAGTGTCAAATGAGCAGTTCTTC
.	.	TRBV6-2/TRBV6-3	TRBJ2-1	CASSTLEGKSSYNEQFF	TGTGCCAGCAGTACCTTGGAGGGTAAGAGCTCCTACAATGAGCAGTTCTTC
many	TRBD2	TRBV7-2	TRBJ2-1	CASSPGLVYNEQFF	TGTGCCAGCAGCCCAGGACTAGTCTACAATGAGCAGTTCTTC
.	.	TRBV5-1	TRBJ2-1	CASSLGRGENEQFF	TGCGCCAGCAGCTTGGGACGAGGGGAGAATGAGCAGTTCTTC
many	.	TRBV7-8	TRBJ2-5	CASSLVGVSYQETQYF	TGTGCCAGCAGCTTAGTAGGCGTCTCATACCAAGAGACCCAGTACTTC
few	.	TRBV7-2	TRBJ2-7	CASSSTPLVYEQYF	TGTGCCAGCAGCTCCACCCCACTCGTCTACGAGCAGTACTTC
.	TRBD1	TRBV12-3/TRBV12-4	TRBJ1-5	CASSSQGSNSNQPQHF	TGTGCCAGCAGTTCACAGGGGAGTAATAGCAATCAGCCCCAGCATTTT
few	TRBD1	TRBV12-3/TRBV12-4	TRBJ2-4	CASTSGQGASHF	TGTGCCAGCACCTCCGGACAGGGGGCTTCGCACTTC
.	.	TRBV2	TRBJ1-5	CASREEDHLQPQHF	TGTGCCAGCAGAGAAGAGGATCATTTGCAGCCCCAGCATTTT
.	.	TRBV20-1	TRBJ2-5	CSARRGPAETQYF	TGCAGTGCTAGGAGGGGCCCCGCGGAGACCCAGTACTTC
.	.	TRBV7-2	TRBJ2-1	CASSLEGGRTYNEQFF	TGTGCTAGCAGCTTAGAGGGCGGGCGCACCTACAATGAGCAGTTCTTC
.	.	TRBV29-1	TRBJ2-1	CSVEGRGNEQFF	TGCAGCGTTGAAGGTCGGGGCAATGAGCAGTTCTTC
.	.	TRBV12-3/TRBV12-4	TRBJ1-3	CASSLPGGGNTIYF	TGTGCCAGCAGTTTGCCGGGGGGCGGAAACACCATATATTTT
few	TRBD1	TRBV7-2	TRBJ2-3	CASAQGADTQYF	TGTGCCAGCGCCCAGGGGGCGGATACGCAGTATTTT
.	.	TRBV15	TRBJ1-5	CATSRNPTDSNQPQHF	TGTGCCACCAGCAGAAATCCGACAGATAGCAATCAGCCCCAGCATTTT
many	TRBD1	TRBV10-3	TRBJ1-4	CAISESQGTNEKLFF	TGTGCCATCAGTGAATCACAGGGGACGAATGAAAAACTGTTTTTT
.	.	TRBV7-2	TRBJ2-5	CASKYMGGETQYF	TGTGCCAGCAAATATATGGGGGGAGAGACCCAGTACTTC
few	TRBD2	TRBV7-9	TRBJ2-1	CASSPRLAGVNPYNEQFF	TGTGCCAGCAGCCCCCGACTAGCGGGAGTAAATCCCTACAATGAGCAGTTCTTC
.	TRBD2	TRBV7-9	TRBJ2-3	CASSLRSGGSTDTQYF	TGTGCCAGCAGCTTAAGGTCGGGAGGCAGCACAGATACGCAGTATTTT
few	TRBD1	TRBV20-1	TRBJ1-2	CSARDWDRGSYGYTF	TGCAGTGCTAGAGATTGGGACAGGGGGAGCTATGGCTACACCTTC
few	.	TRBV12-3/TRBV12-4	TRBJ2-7	CASSLGRTASSTYEQYF	TGTGCCAGCAGTTTGGGGAGGACAGCGTCAAGTACCTACGAGCAGTACTTC
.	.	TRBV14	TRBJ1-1	CASSQDIDSTEAFF	TGTGCCAGCAGCCAAGACATTGACAGCACTGAAGCTTTCTTT
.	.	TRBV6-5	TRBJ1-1	CASSETALNTEAFF	TGTGCCTCAAGCGAGACAGCCTTGAACACTGAAGCTTTCTTT
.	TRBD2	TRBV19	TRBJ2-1	CASRGLAGVTIRYNEQFF	TGTGCCAGTAGAGGACTAGCGGGAGTCACAATAAGATACAATGAGCAGTTCTTC
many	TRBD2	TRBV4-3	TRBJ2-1	CASSPFAGASVYNEQFF	TGCGCCAGCAGCCCCTTCGCGGGAGCGTCGGTGTACAATGAGCAGTTCTTC
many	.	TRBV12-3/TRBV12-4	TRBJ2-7	CASSPRTAKFSYEQYF	TGTGCCAGCAGTCCCAGGACAGCCAAGTTCTCCTACGAGCAGTACTTC
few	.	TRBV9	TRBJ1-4	CASSVALDEAEKLFF	TGTGCCAGCAGCGTAGCTTTGGACGAGGCTGAAAAACTGTTTTTT
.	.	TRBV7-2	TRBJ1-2	CASSPRSVGYTF	TGTGCCAGCAGCCCCCGATCCGTGGGCTACACCTTC
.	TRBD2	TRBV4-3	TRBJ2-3	CASSPTGGRLSTDTQYF	TGCGCCAGCAGCCCCACTGGCGGGAGGCTCAGCACAGATACGCAGTATTTT
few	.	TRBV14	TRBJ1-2	CASSPSQVSQGGGYTF	TGTGCCAGCAGCCCTAGCCAAGTGAGTCAGGGCGGTGGCTACACCTTC
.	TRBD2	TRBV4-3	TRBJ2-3	CASSLGGSATDTQYF	TGCGCCAGCAGCTTAGGCGGGAGTGCTACAGATACGCAGTATTTT
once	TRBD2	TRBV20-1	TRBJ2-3	CSARRGQGGGTDTQYF	TGCAGTGCTAGAAGGGGCCAGGGAGGGGGCACAGATACGCAGTATTTT
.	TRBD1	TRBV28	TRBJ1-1	CASSKGLQGGTEAFF	TGTGCCAGCAGCAAAGGATTGCAGGGGGGGACTGAAGCTTTCTTT
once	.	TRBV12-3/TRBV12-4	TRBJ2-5	CASSFGPGQETQYF	TGTGCCAGCAGTTTTGGACCGGGACAAGAGACCCAGTACTTC
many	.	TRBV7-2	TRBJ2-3	CASTPRGPTDTQYF	TGTGCCAGCACCCCGAGGGGCCCCACAGATACGCAGTATTTT
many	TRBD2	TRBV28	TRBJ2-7	CASSPGLAGIHEQYF	TGTGCCAGCAGTCCGGGACTAGCGGGAATACACGAGCAGTACTTC
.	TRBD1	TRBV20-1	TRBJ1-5	CSATRQGRGNQPQHF	TGCAGTGCTACACGACAGGGAAGGGGCAATCAGCCCCAGCATTTT
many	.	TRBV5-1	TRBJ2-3	CASSLELSTDTQYF	TGCGCCAGCAGCTTGGAACTGTCCACAGATACGCAGTATTTT
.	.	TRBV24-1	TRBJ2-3	CATSELISDTQYF	TGTGCCACCAGTGAGCTGATTTCGGATACGCAGTATTTT
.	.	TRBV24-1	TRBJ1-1	CATSDPTGTTEAFF	TGTGCCACCAGTGATCCTACAGGGACGACTGAAGCTTTCTTT
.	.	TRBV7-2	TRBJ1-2	CASSPWAANYGYTF	TGTGCCAGCAGCCCTTGGGCGGCTAACTATGGCTACACCTTC
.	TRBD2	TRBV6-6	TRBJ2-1	CASSYSPSGHYNEQFF	TGTGCCAGCAGTTACTCGCCTAGCGGGCACTACAATGAGCAGTTCTTC
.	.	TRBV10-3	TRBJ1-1	CAISSPDGVSGEAFF	TGTGCCATCAGTTCTCCGGATGGGGTTTCGGGTGAAGCTTTCTTT
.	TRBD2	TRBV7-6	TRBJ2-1	CASSLGTREGNEQFF	TGTGCCAGCAGCTTAGGGACACGGGAGGGAAATGAGCAGTTCTTC
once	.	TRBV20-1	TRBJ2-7	CSARLLDRYEQYF	TGCAGTGCTAGATTACTAGACCGATACGAGCAGTACTTC
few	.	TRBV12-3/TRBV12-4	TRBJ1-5	CASSLQGPQHF	TGTGCCAGCAGTTTACAGGGACCCCAGCATTTT
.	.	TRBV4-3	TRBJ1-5	CASSQESTGSWPQHF	TGCGCCAGCAGCCAAGAGTCCACGGGGAGTTGGCCCCAGCATTTT
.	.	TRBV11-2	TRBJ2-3	CASSSGQITSTDTQYF	TGTGCCAGCAGCTCAGGACAGATCACTAGCACAGATACGCAGTATTTT
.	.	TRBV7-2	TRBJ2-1	CASSQGPFPQFF	TGTGCCAGCAGCCAAGGGCCCTTTCCCCAGTTCTTC
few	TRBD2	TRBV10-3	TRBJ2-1	CATVASGERHEQFF	TGTGCCACCGTAGCTAGCGGGGAGAGGCATGAGCAGTTCTTC
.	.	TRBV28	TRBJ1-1	CASSPGGVQVEAFF	TGTGCCAGCAGCCCAGGCGGGGTTCAGGTTGAAGCTTTCTTT